Following are 30 T cell receptor beta chains from one sample sequenced in a study of CD8 T cells in ankylosing spondylitis. Via MiXCR, TCRdb re-called the 5' RACE reads, giving one row per CDR3 protein. The repertoire consists of 190,000 or so distinct CDR3 sequences, with roughly 12% occurring once and the leading ten covering approximately 17%. Material: blood, either unsorted or a sorted T cell fraction (not recorded which). These TCRs come from a male donor with ankylosing spondylitis or in good health (not recorded which).

The sample holds a few counts of this clonotype. This chain uses TRBV12-3 or TRBV12-4 with TRBJ2-7; TRBD2 agrees at 9 bases. Germline trimming cut 4 bases from V and 3 bases from J; bases unmatched to any gene: 7. The length of the CDR3 is 15 residues. CDR3 in amino acids: CASSWGLAGRYEQYF. Here the CDR3 DNA reads TGTGCCAGCAGTTGGGGTCTAGCGGGGCGCTACGAGCAGTACTTC.

This chain links TRBV4-1 with TRBJ2-7; tentative D call: TRBD1 (7 bases). The V and J ends lost 1 base and 2 bases respectively, with 15 bases between them. The CDR3 runs to 16 residues. CDR1 is MGHRA and CDR2 is YSYEKL in the germline V gene. The CDR3 nucleotides are TGCGCCAGCAGCCAAGGCGGGTCAGGGGGGACCTACGAGCAGTACTTC. Protein sequence: CASSQGGSGGTYEQYF.

This clonotype occurred a few times. The chain employs TRBV7-9 and TRBJ2-7, with 11 nucleotides matching TRBD2. V shed 5 bases, J shed 3 bases, and the junction held 9 bases outside the gene matches. Germline loops: CDR1 SEHNR, CDR2 FQNEAQ (reference sequence). The CDR3 has 16 amino acids. The CDR3 DNA sequence: TGTGCCAGCAGCCCCCTCTCAGGACTAGCGGGCTACGAGCAGTACTTC. Amino acid sequence: CASSPLSGLAGYEQYF.

The V and J genes are TRBV18 and TRBJ1-1; D is unresolved. Germline V gene sequence: CDR1 KGHSH, CDR2 LQKENI. Deletions cut 1 base from V and 5 bases from J, with 20 bases between. The CDR3 runs 17 residues. The CDR3 region is CASSPRPISLLGTEAFF. The CDR3 DNA sequence: TGTGCCAGCTCACCACGGCCCATTTCACTCCTCGGGACTGAAGCTTTCTTT.

This clonotype has a handful of counts. The rearrangement uses TRBV7-9 and TRBJ2-1, with D perhaps matching TRBD2 (5 bases). The germline V gene encodes CDR1 SEHNR and CDR2 FQNEAQ (reference sequence). CDR3 length: 13 amino acids. V was pared by 5 bases and J by 9 bases, with 14 bases between. The CDR3 sequence is CASSPFNRGEQFF. The DNA of the CDR3 is TGTGCCAGCAGCCCTTTTAATCGGGGTGAGCAGTTCTTC.

The chain carries TRBV20-1 and TRBJ2-1, with 10 bases matching TRBD1. The CDR3 spans 16 residues. V lost 6 bases to trimming and J lost 4 bases; unmatched junction nucleotides: 12. The germline CDR1 and CDR2 sequences are DFQATT and SNEGSKA (reference sequence). The CDR3 sequence is CSAPEPGTGVYNEQFF. DNA of the CDR3: TGCAGTGCCCCCGAACCCGGGACAGGGGTATACAATGAGCAGTTCTTC.

Only a few counts were recorded for this clonotype. V is TRBV13 and J is TRBJ1-1; D possibly corresponds to TRBD1 (6 bases). The CDR3 consists of 16 residues. V was trimmed by 5 bases and J by 4 bases, leaving 20 bases between them. Germline CDR1 and CDR2: PRHDT and FYEKMQ (reference sequence). CDR3 sequence reads: CASSPGGTGRVTEAFF. In nucleotides, the CDR3 is TGTGCCAGCAGCCCCGGGGGCACGGGGCGAGTCACTGAAGCTTTCTTT.

In its sample, this clonotype was seen a few times. This rearrangement joins TRBV20-1 to TRBJ2-1; 7 nucleotides agree with TRBD1. The V segment lost 0 bases and the J segment 2 bases; nucleotides outside the gene matches: 4. Germline values: CDR1 DFQATT, CDR2 SNEGSKA (reference sequence). The CDR3 is 15 residues long. CDR3 coding DNA: TGCAGTGCTAGAGATTGGGACAGCCCCTACAATGAGCAGTTCTTC. Encoded protein: CSARDWDSPYNEQFF.

With respect to this clonotype: A read error may produce the germline difference seen at one junction end. The V and J genes are TRBV9 and TRBJ1-2; possibly TRBD1 for D (6 bases). CDR3 length: 13 amino acids. Germline V gene sequence: CDR1 SGDLS, CDR2 YYNGEE. CDR3 sequence: CASSASWPDSFSF. CDR3 nucleotides: TGTGCCAGCAGCGCTAGCTGGCCGGACAGTTTCTCCTTC.

This clonotype was detected a few times. CDR3 loop: CASSPGPTEAFF. The CDR3 bases are TGCGCCAGCAGCCCTGGTCCCACTGAAGCTTTCTTT. The genes are TRBV4-1 and TRBJ1-1; D remains unclear. CDR3 length equals 12 residues. V was shortened by 4 bases and J by 4 bases, with 7 bases between the two germline ends. The V gene's germline CDR1 is MGHRA and CDR2 YSYEKL.

The chain is built from TRBV6-1 and TRBJ1-4; D may be TRBD1 (5 bases). Looked up from germline, CDR1 is MNHNS and CDR2 is SASEGT. V lost 6 bases and J 0 bases, leaving 11 bases between the germline ends. CDR3 length: 15 amino acids. CDR3 nucleotide sequence: TGTGCCAGCAGCCCGACAGTTGCAACTAATGAAAAACTGTTTTTT. Its protein is CASSPTVATNEKLFF.

This clonotype came up many times. The chain links TRBV12-3 or TRBV12-4 to TRBJ2-3; a weak D match, TRBD2 (6 bases). Between the trimmed V and J ends, which lost 6 bases and 1 base, there was a span of 17 bases. The CDR3 contains 16 residues. The CDR3 sequence is CASSLYGSGGTDTQYF. CDR3 coding DNA: TGTGCCAGCAGCCTGTACGGGAGCGGAGGCACAGATACGCAGTATTTT.

The rearrangement joins TRBV27 to TRBJ2-1; unclear D gene. The germline CDR1 and CDR2 sequences are MNHEY and SMNVEV (reference sequence). The CDR3 length is 14 residues. Trimming stripped 3 bases from V and 7 bases from J, with 13 bases between. CDR3 in DNA: TGTGCCAGCAGTTTCATGCCTAACTCGAATGAGCAGTTCTTC. This encodes CASSFMPNSNEQFF.

This clonotype was seen at least ten times. The chain is built from TRBV12-3 or TRBV12-4 and TRBJ2-1; TRBD2 might be the D (5 bases). The CDR3 loop spans 12 amino acids. V shed 4 bases and J shed 9 bases, with 10 bases lying between them. DNA for the CDR3: TGTGCCAGCAGTTCATCACGGGGTGAGCAGTTCTTC. Its translation: CASSSSRGEQFF.

This clonotype was counted only a few times. V usage is TRBV15 and J usage is TRBJ1-6; D gene uncertain. Germline lookup yields CDR1 LNHNV and CDR2 YYDKDF (reference sequence). The ends were cut back, 3 bases at V and 8 bases at J, with 14 bases in the middle. The CDR3 covers 15 residues. CDR3 sequence reads: CATSSEVRADSPLHF. In nucleotides, the CDR3 is TGTGCCACCAGCAGCGAGGTTAGGGCTGATTCACCCCTCCACTTT.

The chain links TRBV3-1 to TRBJ2-5, with D possibly matching TRBD1 (9 bases). V lost 2 bases and J lost 1, with 32 bases in between. Per the germline V gene, CDR1 is LGHDT and CDR2 is YNNKEL (reference sequence). The CDR3 has 22 amino acids. The CDR3 DNA is TGTGCCAGCAGCCAACGGGACAGGGACTCGCGGGGGGTAGTCCTATCCCAAGAGACCCAGTACTTC. This encodes CASSQRDRDSRGVVLSQETQYF.

This clonotype was seen only once. The V and J genes are TRBV12-3 or TRBV12-4 and TRBJ1-1; D uncertain. Trimming removed 0 bases at V and 9 bases at J, with 5 bases between. The CDR3 contains 11 residues. CDR3 coding DNA: TGTGCCAGCAGTTTAGCGAGTAAAGCTTTCTTT. It is translated as CASSLASKAFF.

This sequence joins TRBV30 and TRBJ1-1, with D tentatively TRBD1 (6 bases). The CDR3 totals 14 residues. The germline CDR1 and CDR2 sequences are GTSNPN and SVGIG (reference sequence). V lost 3 bases and J 0 bases, leaving 11 bases between the germline ends. This CDR3 reads CAWRGGAMNTEAFF. As DNA, the CDR3 is TGTGCCTGGAGGGGGGGGGCGATGAACACTGAAGCTTTCTTT.

This chain links TRBV7-8 with TRBJ2-3, with D hard to call. Germline V gene data show CDR1 as SGHVS and CDR2 as FQNEAQ. Trimming removed 1 base from V and 4 bases from J, with 6 bases in between. The CDR3 has 13 amino acids. CDR3 region: CASSLDSPDTQYF. The CDR3 DNA is TGTGCCAGCAGCTTAGACAGCCCAGATACGCAGTATTTT.

This clonotype was seen a handful of times. The V and J genes are TRBV29-1 and TRBJ2-7; 7 positions match TRBD1. The CDR3 contains 12 residues. J was trimmed by 4 bases and V by 3 bases; bases with no gene match: 3. CDR1 is SQVTM and CDR2 is ANQGSEA in the germline V gene. The CDR3 sequence is CSVEDRIYEQYF. The CDR3 DNA reads TGCAGCGTTGAGGACAGGATTTACGAGCAGTACTTC.

In this sample, this clonotype turned up many times. The J gene is TRBJ1-2, the V gene TRBV12-3 or TRBV12-4; a weak D match, TRBD1 (5 bases). CDR3 length: 13 amino acids. V was clipped by 4 bases and J by 3 bases, with 9 bases between them. The CDR3 sequence is CASSSTAYYGYTF. The CDR3 DNA sequence: TGTGCCAGCAGTTCGACAGCGTACTATGGCTACACCTTC.

This rearrangement joins TRBV13 to TRBJ2-2, with D unresolved. Trimming left V 1 base short and J 7 bases short, with 4 bases between. Looked up from germline, CDR1 is PRHDT and CDR2 is FYEKMQ (reference sequence). CDR3 length equals 12 residues. CDR3 in amino acids: CASSLALGELFF. In nucleotides, the CDR3 is TGTGCCAGCAGCTTAGCCCTCGGGGAGCTGTTTTTT.

The rearrangement joins TRBV15 to TRBJ2-1, with a weak D call TRBD2 (6 bases). CDR3 length: 17 amino acids. Germline V lookup: CDR1 LNHNV, CDR2 YYDKDF (reference sequence). V dropped 1 base and J dropped 0 bases, with 13 bases sitting between them. CDR3 loop: CATSRVPAGSSYNEQFF. CDR3 nucleotides: TGTGCCACCAGCAGAGTACCAGCGGGCAGCTCCTACAATGAGCAGTTCTTC.

The chain employs TRBV6-4 and TRBJ2-4; the match to TRBD2 covers 9 bases. J gave up 0 bases and V 9 bases, and 15 bases lay outside the gene matches. This CDR3 is built from 18 residues. Germline lookup yields CDR1 MRHNA and CDR2 SNTAGT. Here the CDR3 DNA reads TGTGCCAGAGAAGGGTGTCTAGCGGGGACTTTAGCCAAAAACATTCAGTACTTC. Translated, it gives CAREGCLAGTLAKNIQYF.

V and J are TRBV12-3 or TRBV12-4 and TRBJ2-2; perhaps TRBD1 as D (6 bases). This CDR3 is 15 amino acids long. Trimming took off 4 bases at V and 0 bases at J, with 9 bases between the two ends. The CDR3 sequence: CASSSTGPNTGELFF. The CDR3 DNA reads as TGTGCCAGCAGTTCGACAGGTCCGAACACCGGGGAGCTGTTTTTT.

V and J are TRBV20-1 and TRBJ2-3; TRBD2 aligns across 8 bases. This CDR3 contains 15 residues. J gave up 0 bases and V 2 bases, and 4 bases lay outside the gene matches. Per the germline V gene, CDR1 is DFQATT and CDR2 is SNEGSKA (reference sequence). CDR3 DNA: TGCAGTGCTAGACTAGCGGGCTCTAGCACAGATACGCAGTATTTT. This sequence encodes CSARLAGSSTDTQYF.

This clonotype was recorded many times. The J gene is TRBJ2-1, the V gene TRBV7-9; D is ambiguous. V was cut by 3 bases and J by 4 bases, with 10 bases left in between. The CDR3 spans 14 residues. Germline CDR1 and CDR2: SEHNR and FQNEAQ (reference sequence). The CDR3 bases are TGTGCCAGCAGCTTTTGGGCAGCTTACAATGAGCAGTTCTTC. It is translated as CASSFWAAYNEQFF.

In nucleotides, the CDR3 is TGCGCCAGCAGCCTGAACCCGGGCGCAGATACGCAGTATTTT. Its protein product is CASSLNPGADTQYF. This rearrangement joins TRBV4-1 to TRBJ2-3; the D is unclear. Germline V gene lookup returns CDR1 MGHRA and CDR2 YSYEKL. V gave up 4 bases and J gave up 4 bases, with 12 bases separating them. CDR3 length equals 14 residues.

This clonotype showed up just a few times. The chain recombines TRBV7-8 with TRBJ2-7; D uncertain. Per the germline V gene, CDR1 is SGHVS and CDR2 is FQNEAQ. The V end was cut by 0 bases, the J end by 2 bases, with 5 bases between. This CDR3 contains 13 residues. CDR3 DNA sequence: TGTGCCAGCAGCTTAGCGACCGCCTACGAGCAGTACTTC. Amino acids: CASSLATAYEQYF. Supplemented by reference TRBV7-8 and TRBJ2-7, the full variable domain reads GAGVSQSPRYKVAKRGQDVALRCDPISGHVSLFWYQQALGQGPEFLTYFQNEAQLDKSGLPSDRFFAERPEGSVSTLKIQRTQQEDSAVYLCASSLATAYEQYFGPGTRLTVT.

This clonotype was seen many times. This chain joins TRBV5-1 and TRBJ2-7; a possible D gene is TRBD1 (6 bases). Germline V gene sequence: CDR1 SGHRS, CDR2 YFSETQ. This CDR3 comprises 15 residues. Trimming cost V 4 bases and J 3 bases, with 17 bases left between them. The chain's CDR3 is CASSDTPGQSYEQYF. The CDR3 bases are TGCGCCAGCAGCGATACTCCGGGACAAAGCTACGAGCAGTACTTC.